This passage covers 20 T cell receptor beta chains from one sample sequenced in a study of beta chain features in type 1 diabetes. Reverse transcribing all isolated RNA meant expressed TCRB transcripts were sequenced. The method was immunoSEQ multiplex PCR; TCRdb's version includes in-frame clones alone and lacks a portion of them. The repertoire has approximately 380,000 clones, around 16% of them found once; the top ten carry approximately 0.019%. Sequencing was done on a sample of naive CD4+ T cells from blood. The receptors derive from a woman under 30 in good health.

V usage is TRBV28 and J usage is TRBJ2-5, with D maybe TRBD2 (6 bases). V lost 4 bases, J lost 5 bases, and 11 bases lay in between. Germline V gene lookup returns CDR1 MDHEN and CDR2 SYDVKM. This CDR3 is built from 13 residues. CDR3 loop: CASSWGLQETQYF. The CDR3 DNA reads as TGTGCCAGCAGTTGGGGACTCCAGGAGACCCAGTACTTC.

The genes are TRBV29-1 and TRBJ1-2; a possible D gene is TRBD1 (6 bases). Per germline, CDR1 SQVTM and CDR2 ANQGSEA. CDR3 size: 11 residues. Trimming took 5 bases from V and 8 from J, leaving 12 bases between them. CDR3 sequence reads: CSVSQGRGYTF. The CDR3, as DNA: TGCAGCGTTTCACAGGGTAGAGGCTACACCTTC.

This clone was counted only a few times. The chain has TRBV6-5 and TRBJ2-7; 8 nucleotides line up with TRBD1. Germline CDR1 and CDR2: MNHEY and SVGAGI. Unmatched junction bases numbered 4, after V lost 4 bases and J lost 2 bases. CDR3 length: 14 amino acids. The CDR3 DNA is TGTGCCAGCAGTTTTCCGGGACAGGCCTACGAGCAGTACTTC. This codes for CASSFPGQAYEQYF.

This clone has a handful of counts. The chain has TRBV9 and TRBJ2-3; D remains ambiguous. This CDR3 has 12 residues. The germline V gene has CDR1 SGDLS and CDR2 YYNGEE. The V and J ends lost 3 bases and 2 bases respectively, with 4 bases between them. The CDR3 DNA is TGTGCCAGCAGCGACAACACAGATACGCAGTATTTT. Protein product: CASSDNTDTQYF.

The CDR3 here is CASSPFLAGPRETQYF. DNA for the CDR3: TGTGCCAGCAGCCCCTTCCTAGCAGGACCCCGGGAGACCCAGTACTTC. The chain carries TRBV5-6 and TRBJ2-5, with a possible D match to TRBD2 (5 bases). Germline loops: CDR1 SGHDT, CDR2 YYEEEE. The V end lost 4 bases, the J end lost 5 bases, and 21 bases lay between the germline ends. The CDR3 is made up of 16 amino acids.

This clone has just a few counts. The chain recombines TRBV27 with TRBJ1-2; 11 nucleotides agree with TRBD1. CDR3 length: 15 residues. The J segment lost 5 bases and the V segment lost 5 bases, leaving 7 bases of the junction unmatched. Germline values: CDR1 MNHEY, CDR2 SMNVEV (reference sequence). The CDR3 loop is CASSLDRGRGYGYTF. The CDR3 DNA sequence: TGTGCCAGCAGTCTGGACAGGGGGCGTGGGTATGGCTACACCTTC.

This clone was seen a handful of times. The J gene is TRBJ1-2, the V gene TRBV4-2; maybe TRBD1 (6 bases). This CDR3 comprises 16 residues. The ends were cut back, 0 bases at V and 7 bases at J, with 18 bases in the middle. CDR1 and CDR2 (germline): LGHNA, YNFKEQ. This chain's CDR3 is CASSQDLTGQASGYTF. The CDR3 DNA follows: TGTGCCAGCAGCCAAGATCTCACAGGGCAGGCGAGTGGCTACACCTTC.

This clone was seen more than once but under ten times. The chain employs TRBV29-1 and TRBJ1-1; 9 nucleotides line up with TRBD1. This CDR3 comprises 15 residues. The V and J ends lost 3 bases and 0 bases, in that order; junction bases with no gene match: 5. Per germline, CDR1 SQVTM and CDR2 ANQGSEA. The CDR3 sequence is CSVEGTGPMNTEAFF. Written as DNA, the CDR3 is TGCAGCGTTGAGGGGACAGGGCCCATGAACACTGAAGCTTTCTTT.

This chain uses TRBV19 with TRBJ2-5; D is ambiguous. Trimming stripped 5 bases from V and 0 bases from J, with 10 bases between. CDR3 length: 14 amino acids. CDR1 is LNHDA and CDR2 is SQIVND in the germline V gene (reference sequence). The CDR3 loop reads CASSEEWNQETQYF. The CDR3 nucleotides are TGTGCCAGTAGTGAGGAGTGGAACCAAGAGACCCAGTACTTC.

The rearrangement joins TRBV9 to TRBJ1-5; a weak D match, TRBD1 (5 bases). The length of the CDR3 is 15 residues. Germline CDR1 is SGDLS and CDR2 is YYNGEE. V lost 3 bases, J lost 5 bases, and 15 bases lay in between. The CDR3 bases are TGTGCCAGCAGCGAGGGGACGGGAGAAGATCAGCCCCAGCATTTT. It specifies CASSEGTGEDQPQHF.

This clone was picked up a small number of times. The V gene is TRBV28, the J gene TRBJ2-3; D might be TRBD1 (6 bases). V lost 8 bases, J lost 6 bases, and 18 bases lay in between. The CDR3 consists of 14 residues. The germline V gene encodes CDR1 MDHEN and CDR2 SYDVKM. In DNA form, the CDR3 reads TGTGCCAGCGGCCCCGGGACATTCCCGGATACGCAGTATTTT. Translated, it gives CASGPGTFPDTQYF.

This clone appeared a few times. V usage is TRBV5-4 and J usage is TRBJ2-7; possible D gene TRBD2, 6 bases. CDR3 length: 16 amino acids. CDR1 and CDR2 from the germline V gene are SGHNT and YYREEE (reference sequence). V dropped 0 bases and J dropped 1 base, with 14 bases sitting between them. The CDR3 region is CASSLGVREPSYEQYF. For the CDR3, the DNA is TGTGCCAGCAGCTTGGGGGTCCGGGAGCCGTCCTACGAGCAGTACTTC.

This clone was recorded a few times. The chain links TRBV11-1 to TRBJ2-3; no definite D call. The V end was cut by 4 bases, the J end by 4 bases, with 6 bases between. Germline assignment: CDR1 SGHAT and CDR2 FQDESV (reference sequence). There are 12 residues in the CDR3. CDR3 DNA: TGTGCCAGCAGCTCCTACTCAGATACGCAGTATTTT. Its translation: CASSSYSDTQYF.

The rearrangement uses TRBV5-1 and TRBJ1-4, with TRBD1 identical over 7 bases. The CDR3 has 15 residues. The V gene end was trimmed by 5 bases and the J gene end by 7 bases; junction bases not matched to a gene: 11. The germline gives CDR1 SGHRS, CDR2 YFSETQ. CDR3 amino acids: CASRPGTAGSEKLFF. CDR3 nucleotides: TGCGCCAGCAGACCCGGGACAGCTGGTTCTGAAAAACTGTTTTTT.

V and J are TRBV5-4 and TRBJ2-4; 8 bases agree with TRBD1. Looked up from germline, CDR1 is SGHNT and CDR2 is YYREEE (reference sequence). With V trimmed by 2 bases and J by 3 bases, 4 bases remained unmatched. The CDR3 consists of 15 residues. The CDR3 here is CASSFIQGGKNIQYF. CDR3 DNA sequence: TGTGCCAGCAGCTTTATACAGGGGGGCAAAAACATTCAGTACTTC.

Here the CDR3 reads CAGGSLGQPQHF. The CDR3 coding sequence is TGTGCCGGGGGGTCCTTGGGCCAGCCCCAGCATTTT. The rearrangement joins TRBV6-6 to TRBJ1-5; the D gene is possibly TRBD1 (5 bases). V was cut by 11 bases and J by 7 bases, with 15 bases left in between. From germline, CDR1 is MNHNY and CDR2 SVGAGI (reference sequence). The CDR3 is 12 residues long.

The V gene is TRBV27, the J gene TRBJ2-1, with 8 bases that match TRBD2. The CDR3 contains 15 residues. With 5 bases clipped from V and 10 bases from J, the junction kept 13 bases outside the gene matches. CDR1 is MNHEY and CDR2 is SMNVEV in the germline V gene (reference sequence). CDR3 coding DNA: TGTGCCAGCAGTCCGGGACTAGTGGTACGAGGCGAGCAGTTCTTC. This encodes CASSPGLVVRGEQFF.

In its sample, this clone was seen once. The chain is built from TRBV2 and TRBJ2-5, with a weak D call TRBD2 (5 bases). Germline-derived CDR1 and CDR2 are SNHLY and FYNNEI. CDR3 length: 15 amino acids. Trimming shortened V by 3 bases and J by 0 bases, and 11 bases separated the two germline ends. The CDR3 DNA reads TGTGCCAGCAGTGAGAAGCGGTCTTACCAAGAGACCCAGTACTTC. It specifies CASSEKRSYQETQYF. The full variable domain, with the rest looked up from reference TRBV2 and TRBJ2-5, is EPEVTQTPSHQVTQMGQEVILRCVPISNHLYFYWYRQILGQKVEFLVSFYNNEISEKSEIFDDQFSVERPDGSNFTLKIRSTKLEDSAMYFCASSEKRSYQETQYFGPGTRLLVL.

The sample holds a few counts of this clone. Written as DNA, the CDR3 is TGTGCCAGCAGCGCTAACAGGGATTCCTACGAGCAGTACTTC. This codes for CASSANRDSYEQYF. The rearrangement uses TRBV6-5 and TRBJ2-7, with D possibly being TRBD1 (6 bases). CDR1 and CDR2 from the germline V gene are MNHEY and SVGAGI. V gave up 6 bases and J gave up 1 base, with 13 bases separating them. This CDR3 contains 14 residues.

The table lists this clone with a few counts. The CDR3 DNA follows: TGTGCCAGTAGTTTGACAGGGTCAAATCAGCCCCAGCATTTT. Protein sequence: CASSLTGSNQPQHF. The chain employs TRBV19 and TRBJ1-5; 7 bases fit TRBD1. Looked up from germline, CDR1 is LNHDA and CDR2 is SQIVND (reference sequence). V lost 5 bases and J lost 4; bases outside the gene matches: 5. This CDR3 spans 14 amino acids.